This TCR beta chain was observed in a study of control samples from healthy donors and cancer patients. Sequencing used immunoSEQ multiplex PCR; TCRdb keeps in-frame clones, though not all of them. Of more than 90,000 clones listed, around 89% are singletons. CDR1 and CDR2 from the germline V gene are MDHEN and SYDVKM. The germline V and J ends were trimmed by 6 bases and 4 bases, with 13 bases remaining between them. The CDR3 contains 13 residues. In this sample, this clone turned up a few times. The sequence came from a man aged 25-40 years in good health. The sequencing sample was made of blood. This chain joins TRBV28 and TRBJ2-7; D is possibly TRBD1 or TRBD2 (6 bases each). The chain's CDR3 is CASSPLGGYEQYF. The CDR3 coding sequence is TGTGCCAGCAGCCCCCTAGGGGGGTACGAGCAGTACTTC.